Listed below are T cell receptor beta chains from one sample, sequenced in a study of T-cell reconstitution after alpha-beta-depleted transplantation in children. TCRdb itself ran the PCR reads through MiXCR, one entry per CDR3 protein. The data hold about 210,000 distinct CDR3 sequences, with under 20% observed a single time. The input for sequencing was PBMCs, mostly from graft donor cells, taken 360 days after TCRalphabeta/CD19-depleted stem cell transplant. These receptors were collected from a male patient between 2 and 15 years old who had a stem cell transplant for acute lymphoblastic leukemia, so the T cells may come from the graft donor. Both conserved end residues are part of each CDR3. Each record gives: clone size, CDR3 length, J gene, D gene, V gene, CDR3 DNA, CDR3 protein. The D gene is left open where the match is weak. The listing skips clone size in some rows; elsewhere it reads once, few, many or a size class.

.	15	TRBJ2-1	TRBD2	TRBV5-1	TGCGCCAGCAGTCCTAGCGGGGAGTCCTACAATGAGCAGTTCTTC	CASSPSGESYNEQFF
.	15	TRBJ2-3	.	TRBV20-1	TGCAGTGCTAGTCGCAGGGAGGAATTCACAGATACGCAGTATTTT	CSASRREEFTDTQYF
many	14	TRBJ1-4	.	TRBV6-1	TGTGCCAGCAGTGACCGGGGGGATAATGAAAAACTGTTTTTT	CASSDRGDNEKLFF
.	16	TRBJ2-1	TRBD1	TRBV28	TGTGCCAGCAGTTTACCCGGGACAGGGGTATACAATGAGCAGTTCTTC	CASSLPGTGVYNEQFF
.	16	TRBJ2-3	TRBD2	TRBV10-3	TGTGCCATCTGTCTAGCGGGAGACGTGGGCACAGATACGCAGTATTTT	CAICLAGDVGTDTQYF
.	13	TRBJ1-1	.	TRBV20-1	TGCAGTGCTAGGCGGGATGTGAACACTGAAGCTTTCTTT	CSARRDVNTEAFF
few	16	TRBJ2-1	TRBD2	TRBV11-2	TGTGCCAGCAGCTTCGGATACGGGGGGGCCTACAATGAGCAGTTCTTC	CASSFGYGGAYNEQFF
.	14	TRBJ2-3	TRBD1	TRBV12-3/TRBV12-4	TGTGCCAGCAGCCGACAGGGCAGCACAGATACGCAGTATTTT	CASSRQGSTDTQYF
.	13	TRBJ2-7	.	TRBV28	TGTGCCAGCAGTTTCAGGCTAGGCTACGAGCAGTACTTC	CASSFRLGYEQYF
.	16	TRBJ2-7	TRBD1	TRBV12-3/TRBV12-4	TGTGCCAGCAGTCAAACGGGACAGGGCAGTCCCTACGAGCAGTACTTC	CASSQTGQGSPYEQYF
.	14	TRBJ1-1	.	TRBV5-1	TGCGCCAGCAGGGCCGGGACATACAACACTGAAGCTTTCTTT	CASRAGTYNTEAFF
few	16	TRBJ2-1	.	TRBV5-5	TGTGCCAGCAGCCGCCAGGGGATAGGGGACCACAATGAGCAGTTCTTC	CASSRQGIGDHNEQFF
many	16	TRBJ2-6	TRBD1	TRBV2	TGTGCCAGCATCCGGGACAGGGGCACTGGGGCCAACGTCCTGACTTTC	CASIRDRGTGANVLTF
many	14	TRBJ1-1	.	TRBV3-1	TGTGCCAGCAGCCAAAGCAGACTATACACTGAAGCTTTCTTT	CASSQSRLYTEAFF
few	15	TRBJ1-2	.	TRBV7-9	TGTGCCAGCAGCGGGGCAGTTGTGGAGGGCCATGGCTACACCTTC	CASSGAVVEGHGYTF
few	14	TRBJ1-6	TRBD1	TRBV6-1	TGTGCCAGCAGTGGGACAGGGGATTATTCACCCCTCCACTTT	CASSGTGDYSPLHF
.	15	TRBJ2-7	TRBD1	TRBV6-1	TGTGCCAGCAGCATCGACCGGGACAGGTCCATCGAGCAGTACTTC	CASSIDRDRSIEQYF
few	17	TRBJ2-7	.	TRBV5-1	TGCGCCAGCAGCTTGCACTCATTCTTCCAGCAGGTCTACGAGCAGTACTTC	CASSLHSFFQQVYEQYF
.	13	TRBJ1-1	.	TRBV29-1	TGCAGCGTGACGGACGCGGGGAACACTGAAGCTTTCTTT	CSVTDAGNTEAFF
.	13	TRBJ1-1	.	TRBV5-5	TGTGCCAGCAGCTCCGGCATGAACACTGAAGCTTTCTTT	CASSSGMNTEAFF